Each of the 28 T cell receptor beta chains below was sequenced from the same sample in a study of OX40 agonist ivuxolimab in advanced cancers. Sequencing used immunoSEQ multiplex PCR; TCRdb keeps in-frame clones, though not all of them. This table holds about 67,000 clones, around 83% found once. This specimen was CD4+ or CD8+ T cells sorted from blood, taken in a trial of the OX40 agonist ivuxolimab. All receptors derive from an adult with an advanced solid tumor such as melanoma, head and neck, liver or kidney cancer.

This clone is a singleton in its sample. The CDR3 DNA follows: TGTGCCAGCAGTCACGGGACGGCGAGTAGCTCCTACGAGCAGTACTTC. It specifies CASSHGTASSSYEQYF. The rearrangement uses TRBV28 and TRBJ2-7; D is perhaps TRBD1 or TRBD2 (5 bases each). This CDR3 has 16 amino acids. V was cut by 5 bases and J by 0 bases, with 17 bases left in between. From germline, CDR1 is MDHEN and CDR2 SYDVKM.

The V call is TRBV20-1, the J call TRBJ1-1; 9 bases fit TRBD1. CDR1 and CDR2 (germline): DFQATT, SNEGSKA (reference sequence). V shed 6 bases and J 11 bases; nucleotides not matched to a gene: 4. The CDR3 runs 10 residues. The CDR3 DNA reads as TGCAGTGCCACAGGGGGCCTGGCTTTCTTT. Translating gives CSATGGLAFF.

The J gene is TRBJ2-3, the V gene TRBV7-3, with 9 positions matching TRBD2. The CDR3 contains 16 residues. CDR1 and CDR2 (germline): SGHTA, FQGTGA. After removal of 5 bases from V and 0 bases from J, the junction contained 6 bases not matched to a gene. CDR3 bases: TGTGCCAGCAGCCCAGGACTAGCGAGAAGCACAGATACGCAGTATTTT. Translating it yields CASSPGLARSTDTQYF.

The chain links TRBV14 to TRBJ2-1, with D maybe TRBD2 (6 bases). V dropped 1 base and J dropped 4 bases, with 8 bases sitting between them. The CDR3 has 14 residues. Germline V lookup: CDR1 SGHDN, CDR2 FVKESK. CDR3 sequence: CASSQGGVYNEQFF. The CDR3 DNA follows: TGTGCCAGCAGCCAAGGCGGGGTTTACAATGAGCAGTTCTTC.

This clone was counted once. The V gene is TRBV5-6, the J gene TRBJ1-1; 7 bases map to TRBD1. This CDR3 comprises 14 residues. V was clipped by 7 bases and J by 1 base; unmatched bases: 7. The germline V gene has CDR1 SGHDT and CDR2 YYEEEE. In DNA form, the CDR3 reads TGTGCCAGCGCCGCCGGGACAGAGAACACTGAAGCTTTCTTT. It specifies CASAAGTENTEAFF.

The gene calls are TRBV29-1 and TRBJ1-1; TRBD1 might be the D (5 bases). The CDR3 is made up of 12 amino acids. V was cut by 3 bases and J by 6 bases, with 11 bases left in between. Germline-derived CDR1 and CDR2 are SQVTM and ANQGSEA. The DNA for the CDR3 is TGCAGCGTTGACTGGGGGGACGCTGAAGCTTTCTTT. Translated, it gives CSVDWGDAEAFF.

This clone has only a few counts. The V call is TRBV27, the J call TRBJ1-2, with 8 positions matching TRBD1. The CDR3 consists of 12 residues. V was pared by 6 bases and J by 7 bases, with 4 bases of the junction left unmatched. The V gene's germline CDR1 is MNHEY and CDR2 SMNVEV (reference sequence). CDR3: CASSSQGVGYTF. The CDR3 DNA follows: TGTGCCAGCAGCTCACAGGGGGTTGGCTACACCTTC.

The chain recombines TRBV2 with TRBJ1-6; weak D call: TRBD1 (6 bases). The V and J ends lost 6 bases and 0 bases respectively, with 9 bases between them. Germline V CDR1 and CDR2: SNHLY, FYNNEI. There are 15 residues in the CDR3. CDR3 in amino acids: CASSVDSSYNSPLHF. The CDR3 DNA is TGTGCCAGCAGCGTGGACAGCTCCTATAATTCACCCCTCCACTTT.

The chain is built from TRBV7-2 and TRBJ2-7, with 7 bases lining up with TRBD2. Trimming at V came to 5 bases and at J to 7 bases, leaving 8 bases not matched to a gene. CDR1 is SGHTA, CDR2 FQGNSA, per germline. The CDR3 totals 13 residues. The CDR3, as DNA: TGTGCCAGCAGCCCCGGGACTACCCGTGAGCAGTACTTC. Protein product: CASSPGTTREQYF.

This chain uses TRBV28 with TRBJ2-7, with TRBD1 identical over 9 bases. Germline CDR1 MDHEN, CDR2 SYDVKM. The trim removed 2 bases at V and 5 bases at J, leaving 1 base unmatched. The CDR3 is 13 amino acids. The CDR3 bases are TGTGCCAGCAGTTTAGGGGACAGGGACGAGCAGTACTTC. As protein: CASSLGDRDEQYF.

Written as DNA, the CDR3 is TGTGCCAGCAGCATCCGAGGTGGGACGGCTTATGGCTACACCTTC. It specifies CASSIRGGTAYGYTF. The gene calls are TRBV9 and TRBJ1-2, with D perhaps matching TRBD1 (5 bases). This CDR3 has 15 amino acids. V lost 4 bases and J 5 bases, leaving 18 bases between the germline ends. Germline CDR1 and CDR2: SGDLS and YYNGEE.

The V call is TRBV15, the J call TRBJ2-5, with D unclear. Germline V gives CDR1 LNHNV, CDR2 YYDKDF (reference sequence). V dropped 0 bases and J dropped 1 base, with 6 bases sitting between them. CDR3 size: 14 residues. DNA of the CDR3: TGTGCCACCAGCAGAGATCCCAGCCAAGAGACCCAGTACTTC. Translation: CATSRDPSQETQYF.

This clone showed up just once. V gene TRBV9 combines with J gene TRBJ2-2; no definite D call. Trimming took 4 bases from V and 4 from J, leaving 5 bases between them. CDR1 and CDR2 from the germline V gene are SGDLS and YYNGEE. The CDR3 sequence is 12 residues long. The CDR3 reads CASSPPTGELFF. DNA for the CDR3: TGTGCCAGCAGCCCTCCCACCGGGGAGCTGTTTTTT.

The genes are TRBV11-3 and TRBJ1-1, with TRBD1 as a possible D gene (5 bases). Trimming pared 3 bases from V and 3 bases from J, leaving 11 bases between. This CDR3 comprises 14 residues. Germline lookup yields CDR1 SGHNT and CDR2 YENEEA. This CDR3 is CASSLGGYDTEAFF. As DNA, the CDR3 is TGTGCCAGCAGCTTGGGGGGTTATGACACTGAAGCTTTCTTT.

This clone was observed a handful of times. The CDR3 spells CASSLEGGVVNSPLHF. DNA for the CDR3: TGTGCCAGCAGCTTGGAAGGGGGAGTAGTAAATTCACCCCTCCACTTT. This chain connects TRBV5-4 to TRBJ1-6; D may be TRBD1 (6 bases). V lost 0 bases, J lost 7 bases, and 14 bases lay in between. Germline-derived CDR1 and CDR2 are SGHNT and YYREEE (reference sequence). There are 16 residues in the CDR3.

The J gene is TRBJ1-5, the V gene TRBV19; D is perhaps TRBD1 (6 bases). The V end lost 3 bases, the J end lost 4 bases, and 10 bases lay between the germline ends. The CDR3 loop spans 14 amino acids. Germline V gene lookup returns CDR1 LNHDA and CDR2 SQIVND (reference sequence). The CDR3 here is CASSMEGGNQPQHF. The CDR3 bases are TGTGCCAGTAGTATGGAAGGGGGAAATCAGCCCCAGCATTTT.

In nucleotides, the CDR3 is TGTGCCAGCAGCTTGTCTCGGGACAATGAGCAGTTCTTC. Its translation is CASSLSRDNEQFF. The J gene is TRBJ2-1, the V gene TRBV5-5; D is ambiguous. Germline assignment: CDR1 SGHKS and CDR2 YYEKEE (reference sequence). This CDR3 comprises 13 residues. Trimming removed 1 base from V and 5 bases from J, with 7 bases in between. The full variable domain, in which reference TRBV5-5 and TRBJ2-1 provide the parts outside the CDR3, is DAGVTQSPTHLIKTRGQQVTLRCSPISGHKSVSWYQQVLGQGPQFIFQYYEKEERGRGNFPDRFSARQFPNYSSELNVNALLLGDSALYLCASSLSRDNEQFFGPGTRLTVL.

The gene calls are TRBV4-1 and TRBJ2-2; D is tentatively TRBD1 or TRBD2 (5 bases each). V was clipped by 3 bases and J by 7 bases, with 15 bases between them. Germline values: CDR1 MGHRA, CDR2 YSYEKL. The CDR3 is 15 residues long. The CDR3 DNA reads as TGCGCCAGCAGCCATTTAGGGGCGGCGGGCGGGGAGCTGTTTTTT. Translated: CASSHLGAAGGELFF.

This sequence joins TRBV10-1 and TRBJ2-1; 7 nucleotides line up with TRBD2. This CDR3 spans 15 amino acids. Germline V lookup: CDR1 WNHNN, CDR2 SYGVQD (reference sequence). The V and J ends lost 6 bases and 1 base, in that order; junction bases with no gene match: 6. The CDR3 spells CASSPGAGSYNEQFF. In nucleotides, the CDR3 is TGCGCCAGCAGCCCCGGAGCGGGATCCTACAATGAGCAGTTCTTC.

The CDR3 bases are TGTGCCAGCAGCTTAGATCGGGGGTACACTGAAGCTTTCTTT. It is translated as CASSLDRGYTEAFF. The gene calls are TRBV7-9 and TRBJ1-1; D is perhaps TRBD1 (5 bases). Germline V CDR1 and CDR2: SEHNR, FQNEAQ (reference sequence). This CDR3 is built from 14 residues. With 1 base removed from V and 3 bases from J, the gap between germline ends came to 9 bases.

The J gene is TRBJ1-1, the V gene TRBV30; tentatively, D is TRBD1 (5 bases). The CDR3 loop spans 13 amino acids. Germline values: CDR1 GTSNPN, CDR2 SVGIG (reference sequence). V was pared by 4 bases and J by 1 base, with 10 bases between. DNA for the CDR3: TGTGCCTGGATTCTCAGGGCGAACACTGAAGCTTTCTTT. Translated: CAWILRANTEAFF.

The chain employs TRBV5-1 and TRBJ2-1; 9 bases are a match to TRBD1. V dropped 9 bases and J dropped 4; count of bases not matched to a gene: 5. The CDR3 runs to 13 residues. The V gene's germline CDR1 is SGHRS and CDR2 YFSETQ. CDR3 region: CATGTGLYNEQFF. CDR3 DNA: TGCGCCACCGGGACAGGGCTTTACAATGAGCAGTTCTTC.

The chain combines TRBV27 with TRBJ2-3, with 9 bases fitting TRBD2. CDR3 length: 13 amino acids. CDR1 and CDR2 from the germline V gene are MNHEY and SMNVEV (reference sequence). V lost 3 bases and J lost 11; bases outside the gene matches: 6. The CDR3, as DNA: TGTGCCAGCAGTTTGGGGCGCGGGGGGGGGCAGTATTTT. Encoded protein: CASSLGRGGGQYF.

This chain's CDR3 is CAWNQGTNEKLFF. The DNA for the CDR3 is TGTGCCTGGAATCAGGGTACTAATGAAAAACTGTTTTTT. The chain combines TRBV30 with TRBJ1-4, with D perhaps TRBD1 (5 bases). Trimming took off 4 bases at V and 2 bases at J, with 8 bases between the two ends. The CDR3 length is 13 residues. Per the germline V gene, CDR1 is GTSNPN and CDR2 is SVGIG (reference sequence).

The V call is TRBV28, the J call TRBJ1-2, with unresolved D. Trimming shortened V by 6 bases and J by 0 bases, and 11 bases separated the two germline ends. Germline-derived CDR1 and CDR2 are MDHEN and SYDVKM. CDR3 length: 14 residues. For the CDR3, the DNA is TGTGCCAGCAGCTCCAGGAGCTCTAACTATGGCTACACCTTC. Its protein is CASSSRSSNYGYTF.

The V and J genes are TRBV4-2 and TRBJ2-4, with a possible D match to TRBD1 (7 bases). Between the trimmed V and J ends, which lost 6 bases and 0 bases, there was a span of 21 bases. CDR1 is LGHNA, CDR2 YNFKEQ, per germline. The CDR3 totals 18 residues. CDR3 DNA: TGTGCCAGCAGTCAAACAGGGGCCGGAGGGCTAGCCAAAAACATTCAGTACTTC. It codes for CASSQTGAGGLAKNIQYF.

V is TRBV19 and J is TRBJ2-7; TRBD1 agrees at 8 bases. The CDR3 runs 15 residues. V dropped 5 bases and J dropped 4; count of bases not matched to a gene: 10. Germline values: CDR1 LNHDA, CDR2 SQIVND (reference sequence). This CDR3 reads CASSLGGQGTYEQYF. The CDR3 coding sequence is TGTGCCAGTAGTCTCGGTGGACAGGGTACGTACGAGCAGTACTTC.

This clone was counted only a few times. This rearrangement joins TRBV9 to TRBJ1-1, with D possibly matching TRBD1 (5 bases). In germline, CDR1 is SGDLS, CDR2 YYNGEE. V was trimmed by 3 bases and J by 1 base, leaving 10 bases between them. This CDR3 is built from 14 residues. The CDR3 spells CASSGQFQNTEAFF. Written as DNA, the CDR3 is TGTGCCAGCAGCGGACAGTTTCAGAACACTGAAGCTTTCTTT.